This section outlines one T cell receptor (beta chain) sequence together with its context. Compared with germline, one end of the junction differs, possibly owing to a read error. The sample originates from a study of control samples from healthy donors and cancer patients. TCRdb's copy holds only in-frame clones and misses some; the assay was immunoSEQ multiplex PCR. The sample has 200,000 or so clones, around 90% seen once. The germline CDR1 and CDR2 sequences are LGHDT and YNNKEL (reference sequence). The length of the CDR3 is 15 residues. The clonotype comes from a man aged 25-45 years in good health. What was sequenced was blood. The chain couples TRBV3-1 (or the pseudogene TRBV3-2) to TRBJ1-3, with D possibly matching TRBD1 (5 bases). CDR3 amino acids: CASSKDRGTGNTIYF. CDR3 coding DNA: TGTGCCAGCAGCAAAGATCGGGGCACTGGAAACACCATATATTTT.